A selection of T cell receptor beta chains follows, all from one sample in a study of siplizumab effects on memory and regulatory T cells. Produced via immunoSEQ multiplex PCR; TCRdb's table is partial and in-frame only. The sample holds around 100,000 clones, 80% to 95% seen once. The sequenced material came from CD4+ T cells sorted from blood. The receptor source for this set is a human donor in good health. Each CDR3 is given with its conserved first and last residue. A D gene is named only where the DNA matches it firmly. Clone sizes are given selectively: once, few, many, or a class where the clone is expanded.

v_call	clone_size	j_call	d_call	cdr3_aa	cdr3_nt
TRBV19	-	TRBJ1-6	-	CASSGGAYSPLHF	TGTGCCAGTAGTGGGGGCGCGTACTCACCCCTCCACTTT
TRBV7-2	-	TRBJ2-5	-	CASSPQGWGQETQYF	TGTGCCAGCAGCCCGCAGGGGTGGGGCCAAGAGACCCAGTACTTC
TRBV12-5	-	TRBJ1-3	-	CASAWDTIYF	TGTGCTAGTGCCTGGGACACCATATATTTT
TRBV28	-	TRBJ1-5	-	CASSTGFDQPQHF	TGTGCCAGCAGCACAGGGTTCGATCAGCCCCAGCATTTT
TRBV7-9	once	TRBJ1-3	-	CASSLAATNGNTIYF	TGTGCCAGCAGCTTAGCTGCCACCAACGGAAACACCATATATTTT
TRBV6-1	-	TRBJ2-7	-	CASTQGPASYEQYF	TGTGCCAGCACCCAAGGGCCAGCCTCCTACGAGCAGTACTTC
TRBV5-4	-	TRBJ1-2	-	CASSFLGGQGYTF	TGTGCCAGCAGCTTCTTGGGGGGACAAGGCTACACCTTC
TRBV28	-	TRBJ2-3	TRBD2	CASRGSGGNTDTQYF	TGTGCCAGCAGGGGTAGCGGGGGGAACACAGATACGCAGTATTTT
TRBV7-9	-	TRBJ2-1	-	CASSPKGAPTYNEQFF	TGTGCCAGCAGCCCTAAAGGGGCTCCAACCTACAATGAGCAGTTCTTC
TRBV7-7	-	TRBJ2-5	TRBD1	CASSYSSGGLETQYF	TGTGCCAGCAGTTACTCTTCAGGGGGCCTAGAGACCCAGTACTTC
TRBV2	-	TRBJ1-2	TRBD1	CASGGTGSYYGYTF	TGTGCCAGCGGTGGGACAGGGTCGTACTATGGCTACACCTTC
TRBV6-7	-	TRBJ2-1	TRBD1	CASPWHPGQGAVVPTYNEQFF	TGTGCCAGCCCTTGGCATCCGGGACAGGGGGCGGTCGTGCCCACCTACAATGAGCAGTTCTTC
TRBV18	-	TRBJ1-1	-	CASSESGNTEAFF	TGTGCCAGCTCAGAGTCGGGGAACACTGAAGCTTTCTTT
TRBV5-1	once	TRBJ1-2	TRBD1	CASSQRTGGVVGYTF	TGCGCCAGCAGCCAAAGGACAGGGGGCGTGGTTGGCTACACCTTC
TRBV19	-	TRBJ2-7	TRBD2	CASSTRLAPNYEQYF	TGTGCCAGTAGTACAAGACTAGCTCCAAACTACGAGCAGTACTTC
TRBV7-3	-	TRBJ2-2	-	CASSPHRGAVF	TGTGCCAGCAGCCCTCACCGGGGAGCTGTTTTT
TRBV11-3	-	TRBJ2-5	-	CASSQFIGETQYF	TGTGCCAGCAGCCAATTTATCGGAGAGACCCAGTACTTC
TRBV7-2	-	TRBJ2-5	TRBD2	CASSRIPGTSGGVRETQYF	TGTGCCAGCAGTCGAATCCCCGGGACTAGCGGGGGGGTGCGAGAGACCCAGTACTTC
TRBV14	-	TRBJ2-7	-	CASSRDSDEQYF	TGTGCCAGCAGCAGGGACTCGGACGAGCAGTACTTC
TRBV30	-	TRBJ2-3	-	CAWMHRRTDTQYF	TGTGCCTGGATGCACAGGCGCACAGATACGCAGTATTTT
TRBV5-4	-	TRBJ1-1	-	CASSLRQMNTEAFF	TGTGCCAGCAGCTTGAGACAGATGAACACTGAAGCTTTCTTT
TRBV4-3	-	TRBJ1-2	TRBD1	CASSQEQTGFPYGYTF	TGCGCCAGCAGCCAGGAACAGACAGGGTTCCCCTATGGCTACACCTTC
TRBV6-5	-	TRBJ1-1	-	CASSRTGVNTEAFF	TGTGCCAGCAGTCGGACGGGGGTGAACACTGAAGCTTTCTTT
TRBV7-2	-	TRBJ2-1	TRBD2	CASSGGVGYNEQFF	TGTGCCAGCAGCGGGGGGGTCGGGTACAATGAGCAGTTCTTC
TRBV29-1	-	TRBJ1-1	TRBD1	CSAGQGGNTEAFF	TGCAGCGCCGGACAGGGGGGGAACACTGAAGCTTTCTTT
TRBV5-6	-	TRBJ2-3	TRBD2	CASSELAGAQLVTDTQYF	TGTGCCAGCAGCGAACTAGCGGGGGCCCAATTAGTCACAGATACGCAGTATTTT
TRBV7-2	-	TRBJ2-3	TRBD2	CASSLGLAGLSTDTQYF	TGTGCCAGCAGCCTGGGACTAGCGGGGCTCAGCACAGATACGCAGTATTTT
TRBV9	-	TRBJ2-4	-	CASSGGFGAKNIQYF	TGTGCCAGCAGCGGGGGGTTCGGAGCCAAAAACATTCAGTACTTC
TRBV6-5	-	TRBJ2-7	TRBD1	CATVDREGSYEQYF	TGTGCCACAGTAGACAGGGAAGGATCCTACGAGCAGTACTTC
TRBV25-1	once	TRBJ2-3	TRBD2	CASSEQGSGGSPDTQYF	TGTGCCAGCAGTGAGCAGGGTAGCGGGGGGTCTCCAGATACGCAGTATTTT
TRBV27	-	TRBJ2-1	TRBD2	CASSLSGTSGYNEQFF	TGTGCCAGCAGTTTATCAGGGACTAGCGGGTACAATGAGCAGTTCTTC
TRBV10-2	-	TRBJ2-1	-	CASKPSWDEQFF	TGCGCCAGCAAGCCTAGCTGGGATGAGCAGTTCTTC
TRBV18	-	TRBJ1-1	-	CASSPSARGTEAFF	TGTGCCAGCTCACCAAGTGCCCGAGGGACTGAAGCTTTCTTT
TRBV18	-	TRBJ1-3	TRBD1	CASSSGTAASGNTIYF	TGTGCCAGCTCATCCGGGACAGCAGCCTCTGGAAACACCATATATTTT
TRBV7-2	-	TRBJ1-1	TRBD1	CASSLAGQGASTEAFF	TGTGCCAGCAGCTTAGCAGGACAGGGGGCTTCGACTGAAGCTTTCTTT
TRBV5-1	-	TRBJ2-3	-	CASSLGQPQATQYF	TGCGCCAGCAGCTTGGGACAGCCGCAGGCTACGCAGTATTTT
TRBV20-1	-	TRBJ1-2	-	CSARDINGYTF	TGCAGTGCTAGAGACATAAACGGCTACACCTTC
TRBV11-1	-	TRBJ1-1	-	CASSFRSNTEAFF	TGTGCCAGCAGCTTTCGGAGCAACACTGAAGCTTTCTTT
TRBV5-1	once	TRBJ1-6	TRBD1	CASSLGGQGNSPLHF	TGCGCCAGCAGCTTGGGGGGACAGGGTAATTCACCCCTCCACTTT
TRBV19	-	TRBJ1-6	TRBD1	CASSPWTGDSPLHF	TGTGCCAGTAGTCCCTGGACAGGGGATTCACCCCTCCACTTT
TRBV5-6	once	TRBJ1-6	-	CASSLGDRGNESPLHF	TGTGCCAGCAGCTTGGGGGACCGGGGGAACGAATCACCCCTCCACTTT
TRBV2	-	TRBJ2-1	-	CASSEVRDPSPTEQFF	TGTGCCAGCAGTGAAGTTAGGGACCCATCCCCTACTGAGCAGTTCTTC